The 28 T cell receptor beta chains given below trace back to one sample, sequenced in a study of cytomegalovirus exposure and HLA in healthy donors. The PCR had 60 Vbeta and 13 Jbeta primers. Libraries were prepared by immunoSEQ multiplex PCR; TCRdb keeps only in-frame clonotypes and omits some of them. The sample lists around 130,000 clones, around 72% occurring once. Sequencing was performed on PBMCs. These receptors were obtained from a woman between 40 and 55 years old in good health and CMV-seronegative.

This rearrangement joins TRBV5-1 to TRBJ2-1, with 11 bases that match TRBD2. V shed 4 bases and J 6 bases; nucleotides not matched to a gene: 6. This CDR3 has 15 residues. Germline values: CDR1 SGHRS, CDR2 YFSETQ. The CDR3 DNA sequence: TGCGCCAGCAGCCTAATAGCGGGAGGGAGCAATGAGCAGTTCTTC. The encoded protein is CASSLIAGGSNEQFF.

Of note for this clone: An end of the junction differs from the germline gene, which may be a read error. The CDR3 DNA follows: TGTGCCAGCAGTTTTGGGCAGCTCGCAGATGCGCAGTATTTT. As protein: CASSFGQLADAQYF. The chain employs TRBV28 and TRBJ2-3; D gene uncertain. CDR1 is MDHEN, CDR2 SYDVKM, per germline. The CDR3 runs 14 residues. The full variable domain, in which reference TRBV28 and TRBJ2-3 provide the parts outside the CDR3, is DVKVTQSSRYLVKRTGEKVFLECVQDMDHENMFWYRQDPGLGLRLIYFSYDVKMKEKGDIPEGYSVSREKKERFSLILESASTNQTSMYLCASSFGQLADAQYFGPGTRLTVL.

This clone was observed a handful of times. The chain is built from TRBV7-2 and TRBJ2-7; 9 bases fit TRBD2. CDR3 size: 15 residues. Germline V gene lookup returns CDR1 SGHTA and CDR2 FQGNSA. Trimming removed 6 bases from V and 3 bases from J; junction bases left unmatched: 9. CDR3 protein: CASRKRSGGIYEQYF. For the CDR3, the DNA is TGTGCCAGCAGAAAACGGAGCGGGGGGATCTACGAGCAGTACTTC. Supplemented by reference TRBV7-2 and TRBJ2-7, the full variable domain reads GAGVSQSPSNKVTEKGKDVELRCDPISGHTALYWYRQSLGQGLEFLIYFQGNSAPDKSGLPSDRFSAERTGGSVSTLTIQRTQQEDSAVYLCASRKRSGGIYEQYFGPGTRLTVT.

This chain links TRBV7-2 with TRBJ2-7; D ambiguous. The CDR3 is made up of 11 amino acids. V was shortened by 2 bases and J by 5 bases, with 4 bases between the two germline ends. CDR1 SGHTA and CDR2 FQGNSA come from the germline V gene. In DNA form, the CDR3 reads TGTGCCAGCAGCTTATATGACGAGCAGTACTTC. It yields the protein CASSLYDEQYF.

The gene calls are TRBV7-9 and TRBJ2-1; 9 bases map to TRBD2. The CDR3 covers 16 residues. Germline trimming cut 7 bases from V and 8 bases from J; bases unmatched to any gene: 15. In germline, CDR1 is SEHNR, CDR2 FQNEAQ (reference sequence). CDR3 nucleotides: TGTGCCAGCATCGATTTTAGCGGGGGCTCTGCCGATGAGCAGTTCTTC. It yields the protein CASIDFSGGSADEQFF.

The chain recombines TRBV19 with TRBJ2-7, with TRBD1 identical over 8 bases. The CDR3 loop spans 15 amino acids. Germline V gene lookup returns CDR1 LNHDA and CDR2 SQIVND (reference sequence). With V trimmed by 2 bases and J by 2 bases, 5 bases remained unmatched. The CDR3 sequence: CASSIQGQATYEQYF. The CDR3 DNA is TGTGCCAGTAGTATACAGGGACAGGCGACCTACGAGCAGTACTTC.

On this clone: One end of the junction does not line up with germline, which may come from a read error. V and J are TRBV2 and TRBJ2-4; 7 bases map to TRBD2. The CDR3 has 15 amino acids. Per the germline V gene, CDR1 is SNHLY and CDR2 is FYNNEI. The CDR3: CASSEMGRDENSQYF. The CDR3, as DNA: TGTGCCAGCAGTGAGATGGGGAGGGATGAAAACAGTCAGTACTTC. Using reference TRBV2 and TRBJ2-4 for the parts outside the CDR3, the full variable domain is EPEVTQTPSHQVTQMGQEVILRCVPISNHLYFYWYRQILGQKVEFLVSFYNNEISEKSEIFDDQFSVERPDGSNFTLKIRSTKLEDSAMYFCASSEMGRDENSQYFGAGTRLSVL.

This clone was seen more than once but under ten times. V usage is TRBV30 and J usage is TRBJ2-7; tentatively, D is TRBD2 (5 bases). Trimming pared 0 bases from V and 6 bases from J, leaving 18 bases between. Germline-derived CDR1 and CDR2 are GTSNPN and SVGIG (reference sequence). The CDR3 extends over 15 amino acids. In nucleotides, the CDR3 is TGTGCCTGGAGTGTACGCTCATTGGTGGGAGTCGAGCAGTACTTC. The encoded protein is CAWSVRSLVGVEQYF.

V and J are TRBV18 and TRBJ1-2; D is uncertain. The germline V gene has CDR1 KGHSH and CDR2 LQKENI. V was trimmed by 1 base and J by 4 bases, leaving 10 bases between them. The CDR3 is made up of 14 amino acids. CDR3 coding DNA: TGTGCCAGCTCACCACTTGAGAGGGCCTATGGCTACACCTTC. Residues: CASSPLERAYGYTF.

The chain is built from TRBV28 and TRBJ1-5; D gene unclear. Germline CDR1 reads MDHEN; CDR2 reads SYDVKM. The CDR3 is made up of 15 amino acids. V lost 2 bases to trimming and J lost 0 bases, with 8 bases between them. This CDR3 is CASSLKSISNQPQHF. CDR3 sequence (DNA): TGTGCCAGCAGTTTAAAGAGTATTAGCAATCAGCCCCAGCATTTT.

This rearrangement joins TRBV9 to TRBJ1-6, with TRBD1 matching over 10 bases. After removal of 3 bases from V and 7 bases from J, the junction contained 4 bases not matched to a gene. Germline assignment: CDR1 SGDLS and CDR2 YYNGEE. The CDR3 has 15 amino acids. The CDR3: CASSAGTGENSPLHF. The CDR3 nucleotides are TGTGCCAGCAGCGCGGGGACAGGGGAGAATTCACCCCTCCACTTT.

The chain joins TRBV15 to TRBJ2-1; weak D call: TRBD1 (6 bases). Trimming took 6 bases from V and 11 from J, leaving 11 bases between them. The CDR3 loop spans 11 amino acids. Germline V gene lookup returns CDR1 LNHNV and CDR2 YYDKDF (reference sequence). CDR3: CATSGWGQQFF. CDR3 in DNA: TGTGCCACCAGTGGGTGGGGGCAGCAGTTCTTC.

CDR3 in DNA: TGTGCCAGCTCCCCCGGGACACTGAACACTGAAGCTTTCTTT. It codes for CASSPGTLNTEAFF. V and J are TRBV27 and TRBJ1-1, with D perhaps TRBD1 (6 bases). The CDR3 is made up of 14 amino acids. Germline V gene data show CDR1 as MNHEY and CDR2 as SMNVEV (reference sequence). Between the trimmed V and J ends, which lost 8 bases and 0 bases, there was a span of 13 bases.

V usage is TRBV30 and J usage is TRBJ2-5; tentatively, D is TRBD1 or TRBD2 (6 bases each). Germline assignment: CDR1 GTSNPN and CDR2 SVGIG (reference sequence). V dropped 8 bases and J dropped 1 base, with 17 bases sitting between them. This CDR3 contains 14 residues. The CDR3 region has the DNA TGTGCCGGGACATCGGGGAGGCTCCAAGAGACCCAGTACTTC. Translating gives CAGTSGRLQETQYF.

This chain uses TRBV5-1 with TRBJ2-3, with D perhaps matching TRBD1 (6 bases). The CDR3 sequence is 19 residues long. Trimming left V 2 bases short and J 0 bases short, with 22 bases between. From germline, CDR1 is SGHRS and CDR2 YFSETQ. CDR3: CASSLSLIGGRGSTDTQYF. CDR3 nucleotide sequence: TGCGCCAGCAGCTTAAGTCTAATAGGTGGCAGGGGCAGCACAGATACGCAGTATTTT.

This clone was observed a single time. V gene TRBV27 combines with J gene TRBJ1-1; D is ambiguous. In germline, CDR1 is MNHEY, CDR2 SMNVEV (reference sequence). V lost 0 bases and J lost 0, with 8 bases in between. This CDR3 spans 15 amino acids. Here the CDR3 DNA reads TGTGCCAGCAGTTTATCTGTGTACATGAACACTGAAGCTTTCTTT. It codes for CASSLSVYMNTEAFF.

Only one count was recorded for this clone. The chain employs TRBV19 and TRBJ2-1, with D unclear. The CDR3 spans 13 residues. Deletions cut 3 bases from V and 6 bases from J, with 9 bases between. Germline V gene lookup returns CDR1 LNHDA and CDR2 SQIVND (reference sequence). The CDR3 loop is CASSISRGNEQFF. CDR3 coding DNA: TGTGCCAGTAGTATTAGTAGAGGCAATGAGCAGTTCTTC.

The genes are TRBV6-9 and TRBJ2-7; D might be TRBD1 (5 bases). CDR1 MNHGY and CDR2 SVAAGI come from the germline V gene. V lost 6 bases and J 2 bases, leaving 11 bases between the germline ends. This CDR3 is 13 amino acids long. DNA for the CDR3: TGTGCCAGCAGCCTCAGGGCACCCTACGAGCAGTACTTC. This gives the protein CASSLRAPYEQYF.

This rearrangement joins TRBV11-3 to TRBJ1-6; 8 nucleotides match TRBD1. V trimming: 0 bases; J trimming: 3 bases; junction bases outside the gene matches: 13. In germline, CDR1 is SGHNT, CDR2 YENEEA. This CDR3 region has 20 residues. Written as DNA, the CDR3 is TGTGCCAGCAGCTTAGAGGGGGCCAGGGGGCCACCTAACTATAATTCACCCCTCCACTTT. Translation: CASSLEGARGPPNYNSPLHF.

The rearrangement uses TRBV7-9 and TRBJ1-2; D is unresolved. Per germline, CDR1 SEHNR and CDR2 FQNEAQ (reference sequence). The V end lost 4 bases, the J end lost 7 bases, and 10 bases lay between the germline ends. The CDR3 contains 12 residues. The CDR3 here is CASSSPRGGYTF. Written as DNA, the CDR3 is TGTGCCAGCAGCTCCCCCCGGGGTGGCTACACCTTC.

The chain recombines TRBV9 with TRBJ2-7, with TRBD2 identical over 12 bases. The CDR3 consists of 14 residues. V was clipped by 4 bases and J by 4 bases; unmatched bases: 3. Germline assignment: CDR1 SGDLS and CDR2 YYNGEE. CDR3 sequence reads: CASSTGTSGYEQYF. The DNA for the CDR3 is TGTGCCAGCAGCACCGGGACTAGCGGGTACGAGCAGTACTTC.

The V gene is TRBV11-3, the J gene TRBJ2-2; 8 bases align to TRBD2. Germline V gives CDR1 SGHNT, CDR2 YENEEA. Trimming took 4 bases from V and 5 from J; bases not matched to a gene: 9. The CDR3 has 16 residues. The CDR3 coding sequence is TGTGCCAGCAGCTCCTCCCCCGGGGGGGTAACCGGGGAGCTGTTTTTT. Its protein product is CASSSSPGGVTGELFF.

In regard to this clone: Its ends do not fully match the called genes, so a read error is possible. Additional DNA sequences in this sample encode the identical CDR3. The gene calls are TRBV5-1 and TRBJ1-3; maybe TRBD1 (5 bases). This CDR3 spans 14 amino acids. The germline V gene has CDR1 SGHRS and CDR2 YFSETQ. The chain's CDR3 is CASSQGNFGNTIYF. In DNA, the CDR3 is TGCGCCAGCAGTCAGGGTAATTTTGGAAACACCATCTATTTT. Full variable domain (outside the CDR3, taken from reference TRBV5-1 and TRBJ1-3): KAGVTQTPRYLIKTRGQQVTLSCSPISGHRSVSWYQQTPGQGLQFLFEYFSETQRNKGNFPGRFSGRQFSNSRSEMNVSTLELGDSALYLCASSQGNFGNTIYFGEGSWLTVV.

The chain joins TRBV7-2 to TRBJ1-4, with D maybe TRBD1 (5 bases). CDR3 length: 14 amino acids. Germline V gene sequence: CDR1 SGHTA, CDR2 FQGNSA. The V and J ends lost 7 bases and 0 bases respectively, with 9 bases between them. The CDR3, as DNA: TGTGCCAGCACCCTGACAGCAACTAATGAAAAACTGTTTTTT. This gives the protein CASTLTATNEKLFF.

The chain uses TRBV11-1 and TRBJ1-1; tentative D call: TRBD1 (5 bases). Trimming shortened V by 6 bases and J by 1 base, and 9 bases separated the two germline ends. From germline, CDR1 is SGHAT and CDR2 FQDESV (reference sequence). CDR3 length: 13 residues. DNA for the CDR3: TGTGCCAGCAGTTTCACAGGGAACACTGAAGCTTTCTTT. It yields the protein CASSFTGNTEAFF.

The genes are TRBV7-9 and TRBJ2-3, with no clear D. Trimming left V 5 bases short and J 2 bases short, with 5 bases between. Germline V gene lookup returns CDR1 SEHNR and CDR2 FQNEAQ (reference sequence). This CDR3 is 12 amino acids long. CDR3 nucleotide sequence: TGTGCCAGCAGCCCCTTCACAGATACGCAGTATTTT. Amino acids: CASSPFTDTQYF.

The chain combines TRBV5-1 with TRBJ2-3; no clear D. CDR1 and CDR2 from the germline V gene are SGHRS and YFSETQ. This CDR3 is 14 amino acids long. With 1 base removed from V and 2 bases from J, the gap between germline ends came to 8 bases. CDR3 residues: CASSLLLITDTQYF. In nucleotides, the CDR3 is TGCGCCAGCAGCTTGCTACTGATCACAGATACGCAGTATTTT. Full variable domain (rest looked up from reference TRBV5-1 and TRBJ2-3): KAGVTQTPRYLIKTRGQQVTLSCSPISGHRSVSWYQQTPGQGLQFLFEYFSETQRNKGNFPGRFSGRQFSNSRSEMNVSTLELGDSALYLCASSLLLITDTQYFGPGTRLTVL.

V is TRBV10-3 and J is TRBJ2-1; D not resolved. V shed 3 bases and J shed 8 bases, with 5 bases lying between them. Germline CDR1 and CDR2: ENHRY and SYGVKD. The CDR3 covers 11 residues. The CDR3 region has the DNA TGTGCCATCAGTGAACAGTATGAGCAGTTCTTC. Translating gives CAISEQYEQFF.